This T cell receptor (beta chain) emerged from a study of blood T cell repertoires in COVID-19. Here immunoSEQ multiplex PCR was the method, and the copy in TCRdb shows in-frame clones only, minus some. The top ten hold approximately 2% of the sample, which has about 480,000 clones, roughly 90% seen once. Deletions cut 1 base from V and 3 bases from J, with 14 bases between. Germline V gives CDR1 SGHDT, CDR2 YYEEEE. The CDR3 runs to 16 residues. The receptor was isolated from a woman in her 40s who had recovered from COVID-19. J is TRBJ1-5 and V is TRBV5-6; D is unclear. The sequenced sample consisted of PBMCs or T cells enriched from blood (not recorded which). The CDR3 loop is CASSLKVDTNNQPQHF. CDR3 in DNA: TGTGCCAGCAGCTTGAAGGTCGATACTAACAATCAGCCCCAGCATTTT.